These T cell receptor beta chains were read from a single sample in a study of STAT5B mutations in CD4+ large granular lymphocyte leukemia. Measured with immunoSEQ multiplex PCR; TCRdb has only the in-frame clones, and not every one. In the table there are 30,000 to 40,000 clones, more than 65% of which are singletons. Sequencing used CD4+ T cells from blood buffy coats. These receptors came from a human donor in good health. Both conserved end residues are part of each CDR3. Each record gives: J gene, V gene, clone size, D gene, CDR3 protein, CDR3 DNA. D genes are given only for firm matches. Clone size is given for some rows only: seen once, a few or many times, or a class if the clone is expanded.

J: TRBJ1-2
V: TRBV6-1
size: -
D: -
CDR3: CASTTGPTYGYTF
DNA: TGTGCCAGCACCACGGGACCGACCTATGGCTACACCTTC

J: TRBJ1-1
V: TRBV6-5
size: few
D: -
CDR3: CASSLRGNTEAFF
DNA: TGTGCCAGCAGTCTCCGTGGGAACACTGAAGCTTTCTTT

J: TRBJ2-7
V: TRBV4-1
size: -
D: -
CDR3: CASSRTGPLNYEQYF
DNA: TGCGCCAGCAGCCGGACCGGACCTTTAAACTACGAGCAGTACTTC

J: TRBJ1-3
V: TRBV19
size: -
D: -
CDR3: CASSTPKGGGNTIYF
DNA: TGTGCCAGTAGTACCCCGAAGGGGGGTGGAAACACCATATATTTT

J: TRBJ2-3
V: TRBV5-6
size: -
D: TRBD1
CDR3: CASSSKDRPSTDTQYF
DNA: TGTGCCAGCAGCTCTAAGGACAGGCCCAGCACAGATACGCAGTATTTT

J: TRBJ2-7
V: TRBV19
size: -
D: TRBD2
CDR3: CASSTRGTSGRYGEQYF
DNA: TGTGCCAGTAGTACTCGAGGGACTAGCGGGAGATATGGCGAGCAGTACTTC

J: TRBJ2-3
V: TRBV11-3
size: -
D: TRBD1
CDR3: CASSMRQGQEDTQYF
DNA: TGTGCCAGCAGCATGCGACAGGGTCAGGAAGATACGCAGTATTTT

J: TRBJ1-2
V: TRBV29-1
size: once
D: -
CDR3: CSARGEGVSGYTF
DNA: TGCAGCGCCCGGGGGGAGGGCGTCTCTGGCTACACCTTC

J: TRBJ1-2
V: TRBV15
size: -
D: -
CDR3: CATSREGQGYGYTF
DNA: TGTGCCACCAGCAGAGAGGGCCAAGGCTATGGCTACACCTTC

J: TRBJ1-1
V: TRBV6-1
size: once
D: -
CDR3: CASSESGLLGRANTEAFF
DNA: TGTGCCAGCAGTGAGAGCGGGCTCCTGGGTCGGGCGAACACTGAAGCTTTCTTT

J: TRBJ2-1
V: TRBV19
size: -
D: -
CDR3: CASSISRGYYNEQFF
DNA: TGTGCCAGTAGTATCTCTCGAGGATACTACAATGAGCAGTTCTTC

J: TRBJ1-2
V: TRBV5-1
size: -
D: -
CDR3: CASAQGSRIMNGYTF
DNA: TGCGCCAGCGCACAGGGAAGTAGAATTATGAATGGCTACACCTTC

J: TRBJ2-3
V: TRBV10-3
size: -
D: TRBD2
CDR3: CAISDTTSGSTDTQYF
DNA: TGTGCCATCAGCGACACGACTAGCGGGAGCACAGATACGCAGTATTTT

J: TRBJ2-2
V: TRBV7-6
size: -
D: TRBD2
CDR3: CASSLGLADNTGELFF
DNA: TGTGCCAGCAGCTTAGGACTAGCGGACAACACCGGGGAGCTGTTTTTT

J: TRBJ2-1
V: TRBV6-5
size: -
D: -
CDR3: CASRKRQEFYNEQFF
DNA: TGTGCCAGCAGAAAGAGACAGGAATTTTACAATGAGCAGTTCTTC

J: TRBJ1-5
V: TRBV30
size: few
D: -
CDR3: CAWNGDSNQPQHF
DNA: TGTGCCTGGAATGGGGATAGCAATCAGCCCCAGCATTTT

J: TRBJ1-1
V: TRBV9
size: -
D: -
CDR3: CASSVVGGGNTEAFF
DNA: TGTGCCAGCAGCGTAGTGGGAGGAGGGAACACTGAAGCTTTCTTT